The present TCR beta chain was sequenced within a study of blood T cells in healthy people across ages. This clonotype was seen only a few times. Its antigen is currently unknown. A second PCR of 7 to 11 cycles used a sample-barcoded 5' primer and a J-beta primer mix. MiXCR was run by TCRdb on the 5' RACE reads, yielding one entry per CDR3 protein. The data contain 800,000 to 950,000 distinct CDR3 sequences, 40% to 60% of them singletons. The CDR3 has 15 amino acids. Looked up from germline, CDR1 is LGHNA and CDR2 is YSLEER. V gave up 0 bases and J gave up 4 bases, with 13 bases separating them. Per-sample yields of isolated PBMCs were at least 6 million. The authors extracted at least 6 micrograms of total RNA per sample. Study-wide results and caveats: Estimated diversity, derived from one million T cells, was regarded as an underestimate.

The J gene is TRBJ2-7, the V gene TRBV4-3, with D possibly matching TRBD2 (6 bases). The TCR sequence derives from a man aged 30 to 39 in good health. Sequenced: blood. CDR3 loop: CASSQDLGGVYEQYF. The CDR3 nucleotides are TGCGCCAGCAGCCAAGATTTGGGGGGAGTATACGAGCAGTACTTC.